This entry lists 22 T cell receptor beta chains sequenced from one sample in a study of molecular identifiers for immune sequencing clone quantification. MiXCR, run by TCRdb on the PCR reads, gives a single entry per CDR3 protein. Of 460,000 or so distinct CDR3 sequences listed, over 20% are singletons. Sequenced sample: naive CD8+ T cells from blood, with Jurkat cell RNA spiked in. Noted subset: FACS-sorted CD8+CD4-CCR7+CD45RA+ naive T cells. Every receptor here comes from a human donor in good health. Some libraries in this study had Jurkat cell RNA spiked in.

The rearrangement joins TRBV6-2 or TRBV6-3 to TRBJ2-1, with D perhaps matching TRBD2 (6 bases). The CDR3 spans 12 residues. Germline V lookup: CDR1 MNHEY, CDR2 SVGEGT. The V end lost 0 bases, the J end lost 12 bases, and 9 bases lay between the germline ends. As DNA, the CDR3 is TGTGCCAGCAGTTACTCGGGAGGCTGGCAGTTCTTC. Protein product: CASSYSGGWQFF.

As for this clonotype: Being one base from a much bigger clone, this may be a read error. The chain has TRBV4-3 and TRBJ2-1; TRBD2 matches 14 bases. CDR3 length equals 16 residues. Per germline, CDR1 LGHNA and CDR2 YSLEER. CDR3 in DNA: TGCGCCAGCAGCCCAGAGACTAGCGGGAGGGCCTATGAGCAGCTCTTC. Its translation is CASSPETSGRAYEQLF.

This clonotype appeared many times. V is TRBV27 and J is TRBJ2-7; TRBD1 matches 7 bases. CDR3 length: 14 residues. Looked up from germline, CDR1 is MNHEY and CDR2 is SMNVEV (reference sequence). The ends lost 1 base at V and 7 bases at J; junction bases unmatched: 7. CDR3: CASSLYRGAGEQYF. The CDR3 DNA is TGTGCCAGCAGTTTATACAGGGGTGCTGGAGAGCAGTACTTC.

This clonotype has more than one count but fewer than ten. The V and J genes are TRBV13 and TRBJ2-2; D tentatively reads TRBD1 or TRBD2 (5 bases each). Trimming removed 0 bases at V and 7 bases at J, with 12 bases between. CDR1 and CDR2 from the germline V gene are PRHDT and FYEKMQ (reference sequence). The CDR3 extends over 15 amino acids. The CDR3 spells CASSLGGTANGELFF. In DNA, the CDR3 is TGTGCCAGCAGCTTAGGTGGGACGGCTAACGGGGAGCTGTTTTTT.

This chain uses TRBV11-1 with TRBJ2-5; no definite D call. V was shortened by 5 bases and J by 5 bases, with 15 bases between the two germline ends. CDR1 and CDR2 from the germline V gene are SGHAT and FQDESV (reference sequence). The length of the CDR3 is 14 residues. The CDR3 spells CASSPRDAAETQYF. Written as DNA, the CDR3 is TGTGCCAGCAGCCCCCGCGACGCCGCGGAGACCCAGTACTTC.

Worth noting for this clonotype: Relative to the germline gene, one junction end is altered; a read error may explain this. The chain recombines TRBV27 with TRBJ2-7, with D perhaps TRBD2 (5 bases). There are 16 residues in the CDR3. Germline V gene sequence: CDR1 MNHEY, CDR2 SMNVEV (reference sequence). The CDR3 DNA reads as TGTGCCAGCGGTTTAGTGTTGCCTAGCAGTAGCCACGAGCAGTACTTC. Its protein is CASGLVLPSSSHEQYF.

For this clonotype: This could be a read error, since a much larger clone is one nucleotide away. V usage is TRBV14 and J usage is TRBJ2-5, with D perhaps matching TRBD2 (6 bases). Germline CDR1 and CDR2: SGHDN and FVKESK. The length of the CDR3 is 14 residues. As DNA, the CDR3 is TGTGCCAGCAGCAGGCGGGGTATCCTTCAGACCCGGTACTTC. This translates into CASSRRGILQTRYF.

Concerning this clonotype itself: Given a much more abundant clone one base away, this may be a read error. The chain is built from TRBV25-1 and TRBJ2-1; tentatively, D is TRBD1 (6 bases). The germline gives CDR1 MGHDK, CDR2 SYGVNS. CDR3 length: 17 amino acids. In DNA, the CDR3 is TGTGCCAGCAGTGAACAAAGGGGGTCAACCCCCTACAATGAGCAGCTCTTC. Amino acid sequence: CASSEQRGSTPYNEQLF.

This clonotype appeared many times. The gene calls are TRBV6-2 or TRBV6-3 and TRBJ2-5; no firm D call. The CDR3 has 16 residues. Looked up from germline, CDR1 is MNHEY and CDR2 is SVGEGT. With 5 bases removed from V and 3 bases from J, the gap between germline ends came to 19 bases. The CDR3 loop reads CASSTYRFEDKETQYF. Written as DNA, the CDR3 is TGTGCCAGCAGTACCTACCGGTTCGAAGACAAAGAGACCCAGTACTTC.

This clonotype has just a few counts. V and J are TRBV7-9 and TRBJ2-5; 7 bases align to TRBD2. This CDR3 has 13 residues. CDR1 is SEHNR and CDR2 is FQNEAQ in the germline V gene (reference sequence). J gave up 5 bases and V 5 bases, and 5 bases lay outside the gene matches. The DNA of the CDR3 is TGTGCCAGCAGCACTAGCGAGAGGGAGACCCAGTACTTC. Amino acids: CASSTSERETQYF.

The V gene is TRBV9, the J gene TRBJ2-3, with TRBD2 identical over 8 bases. The CDR3 extends over 17 amino acids. Trimming at V came to 0 bases and at J to 2 bases, leaving 8 bases not matched to a gene. Germline CDR1 SGDLS, CDR2 YYNGEE. This CDR3 is CASSVVSGAGDTDTQYF. The CDR3 DNA is TGTGCCAGCAGCGTAGTAAGCGGAGCGGGGGACACAGATACGCAGTATTTT.

The chain combines TRBV10-3 with TRBJ1-1; tentative D call: TRBD1 (5 bases). V was pared by 7 bases and J by 5 bases, with 14 bases between. The CDR3 spans 13 residues. Germline V lookup: CDR1 ENHRY, CDR2 SYGVKD. The CDR3 sequence is CAIKQGDSTEAFF. CDR3 DNA sequence: TGTGCCATCAAGCAGGGCGATTCAACTGAAGCTTTCTTT.

The sample holds many counts of this clonotype. The chain uses TRBV4-1 and TRBJ1-1, with D hard to call. Trimming cost V 7 bases and J 0 bases, with 12 bases left between them. The germline V gene encodes CDR1 MGHRA and CDR2 YSYEKL. The CDR3 has 14 residues. This CDR3 is CASTSLPMNTEAFF. The CDR3 DNA follows: TGCGCCAGCACTTCTCTGCCTATGAACACTGAAGCTTTCTTT.

This clonotype has only a few counts. This sequence joins TRBV19 and TRBJ1-1; D gene uncertain. The CDR3 extends over 12 amino acids. Deletions cut 3 bases from V and 3 bases from J, with 5 bases between. Germline lookup yields CDR1 LNHDA and CDR2 SQIVND (reference sequence). The CDR3 DNA reads TGTGCCAGTAGTATCTACGACACTGAAGCTTTCTTT. Translating it yields CASSIYDTEAFF.

This clonotype turned up a few times. The chain links TRBV12-3 or TRBV12-4 to TRBJ2-3; D is unclear. V was pared by 3 bases and J by 1 base, with 11 bases between. CDR3 size: 15 residues. Written as DNA, the CDR3 is TGTGCCAGCAGTTTTTTTGGGTACGGCACAGATACGCAGTATTTT. It is translated as CASSFFGYGTDTQYF.

The sample holds many counts of this clonotype. J is TRBJ2-7 and V is TRBV5-1, with D perhaps TRBD1 (6 bases). The CDR3 extends over 14 amino acids. Germline loops: CDR1 SGHRS, CDR2 YFSETQ. V was clipped by 4 bases and J by 3 bases, with 14 bases between them. The CDR3 DNA sequence: TGCGCCAGCAGCCCGGATGTAGGGGGCTACGAGCAGTACTTC. Translating gives CASSPDVGGYEQYF.

This clonotype showed up many times. The chain is built from TRBV11-2 and TRBJ2-3, with D possibly being TRBD1 (6 bases). This CDR3 region has 15 residues. Germline-derived CDR1 and CDR2 are SGHAT and FQNNGV. V dropped 5 bases and J dropped 2 bases, with 14 bases sitting between them. For the CDR3, the DNA is TGTGCCAGCAGCCTCTACAGGGTTTTCACAGATACGCAGTATTTT. It translates to CASSLYRVFTDTQYF.

There are a few counts of this clonotype. The chain joins TRBV4-1 to TRBJ2-3; D unclear. CDR3 size: 14 residues. CDR1 is MGHRA, CDR2 YSYEKL, per germline. V was pared by 4 bases and J by 0 bases, with 8 bases between. The CDR3 DNA reads TGCGCCAGCAGCCCCCCGCTCAGCACAGATACGCAGTATTTT. It translates to CASSPPLSTDTQYF.

This clonotype has ten or more counts. This chain joins TRBV27 and TRBJ1-1; D gene uncertain. Germline CDR1 MNHEY, CDR2 SMNVEV (reference sequence). Trimming pared 6 bases from V and 0 bases from J, leaving 8 bases between. The CDR3 extends over 13 amino acids. The CDR3 protein is CASSYQLNTEAFF. The CDR3 region has the DNA TGTGCCAGCAGCTATCAACTGAACACTGAAGCTTTCTTT.

In the case of this clonotype: This may be a read error, as it is one base from a much larger clone. The chain has TRBV28 and TRBJ2-3; TRBD2 aligns across 11 bases. The CDR3 sequence is 15 residues long. The germline gives CDR1 MDHEN, CDR2 SYDVKM. V lost 4 bases and J lost 4; bases outside the gene matches: 4. The CDR3 bases are TGTGCCAGCAGTTGGGGACTAGCGGTAGCAGATACGCAGTATTTT. It specifies CASSWGLAVADTQYF.

Concerning this clonotype: A much larger clone is a single base away; this may be a read error. The chain links TRBV28 to TRBJ2-7, with D perhaps matching TRBD2 (7 bases). The CDR3 consists of 14 residues. Trimming removed 6 bases from V and 6 bases from J, with 18 bases in between. The germline CDR1 and CDR2 sequences are MDHEN and SYDVKM. The CDR3 spells CASSSAGRGFEQYF. CDR3 DNA: TGTGCCAGCAGCTCCGCGGGGAGGGGGTTCGAGCAGTACTTC. The full variable domain, rest sourced from reference TRBV28 and TRBJ2-7, is DVKVTQSSRYLVKRTGEKVFLECVQDMDHENMFWYRQDPGLGLRLIYFSYDVKMKEKGDIPEGYSVSREKKERFSLILESASTNQTSMYLCASSSAGRGFEQYFGPGTRLTVT.

The chain couples TRBV24-1 to TRBJ2-3; the match to TRBD2 covers 11 bases. The CDR3 covers 18 residues. Germline V gene lookup returns CDR1 KGHDR and CDR2 SFDVKD. After removal of 3 bases from V and 2 bases from J, the junction contained 9 bases not matched to a gene. This CDR3 reads CATSDKSSSGGPTDTQYF. DNA for the CDR3: TGTGCCACCAGTGATAAATCCTCTAGCGGGGGGCCCACAGATACGCAGTATTTT.